Shown below are 21 T cell receptor beta chains from a single sample sequenced in a study of T cell changes during pregnancy in multiple sclerosis. Sequencing was performed with immunoSEQ multiplex PCR; in TCRdb, only in-frame clones are kept and a portion is missing. Among about 87,000 clones listed, over 85% were seen once. The sequencing here drew on peripheral blood, taken in the third trimester of pregnancy. These receptors all stem from a female donor in good health, enrolled as a control in a pregnancy study.

The CDR3 here is CASQTGDGTDTQYF. For the CDR3, the DNA is TGTGCCAGCCAAACAGGGGATGGCACAGATACGCAGTATTTT. The chain couples TRBV28 to TRBJ2-3; 7 nucleotides line up with TRBD1. V was pared by 8 bases and J by 1 base, with 6 bases of the junction left unmatched. Germline assignment: CDR1 MDHEN and CDR2 SYDVKM. The CDR3 is made up of 14 amino acids.

The count of this clone is one. The V call is TRBV5-6, the J call TRBJ2-2, with TRBD2 as a possible D gene (6 bases). The CDR3 contains 15 residues. With 4 bases removed from V and 1 base from J, the gap between germline ends came to 11 bases. Germline values: CDR1 SGHDT, CDR2 YYEEEE. For the CDR3, the DNA is TGTGCCAGCAGCCTGTCGGGGGTGAACACCGGGGAGCTGTTTTTT. Protein product: CASSLSGVNTGELFF.

The genes are TRBV7-9 and TRBJ2-5, with 8 bases identical to TRBD1. The junction had 4 bases not matched to a gene; V was cut back by 5 bases and J by 5 bases. Germline CDR1 is SEHNR and CDR2 is FQNEAQ (reference sequence). This CDR3 comprises 13 residues. CDR3 nucleotide sequence: TGTGCCAGCAGCGCGACAGGGGAGGAGACCCAGTACTTC. It translates to CASSATGEETQYF.

The rearrangement links TRBV11-1 to TRBJ1-1; D possibly corresponds to TRBD1 (6 bases). The CDR3 spans 15 residues. The germline gives CDR1 SGHAT, CDR2 FQDESV (reference sequence). Trimming shortened V by 6 bases and J by 5 bases, and 19 bases separated the two germline ends. CDR3 nucleotide sequence: TGTGCCAGCAGTAACGACAGGCCCCGAGGGACTGAAGCTTTCTTT. This translates into CASSNDRPRGTEAFF.

The V call is TRBV2, the J call TRBJ2-7; no clear D gene. Germline values: CDR1 SNHLY, CDR2 FYNNEI. V gave up 7 bases and J gave up 3 bases, with 19 bases separating them. CDR3 length: 15 amino acids. CDR3 protein: CASTKAPLLVYEQYF. In DNA, the CDR3 is TGTGCCAGCACCAAAGCCCCCCTGCTAGTCTACGAGCAGTACTTC.

The rearrangement joins TRBV14 to TRBJ2-5; 10 bases agree with TRBD2. Per the germline V gene, CDR1 is SGHDN and CDR2 is FVKESK. The ends lost 1 base at V and 5 bases at J; junction bases unmatched: 7. The CDR3 totals 16 residues. CDR3 protein: CASSQVTLAGTETQYF. CDR3 DNA sequence: TGTGCCAGCAGCCAAGTAACACTAGCGGGAACTGAGACCCAGTACTTC.

The chain is built from TRBV2 and TRBJ2-4; TRBD1 matches 12 bases. The germline gives CDR1 SNHLY, CDR2 FYNNEI. The trim removed 6 bases at V and 5 bases at J, leaving 11 bases unmatched. CDR3 size: 17 residues. The CDR3 is CASSQSGTGGLQNIQYF. The CDR3 DNA follows: TGTGCCAGCAGCCAAAGCGGGACAGGGGGCTTACAAAACATTCAGTACTTC.

V and J are TRBV6-5 and TRBJ2-7; D call uncertain. The CDR3 runs 15 residues. Trimming pared 2 bases from V and 0 bases from J, leaving 11 bases between. Looked up from germline, CDR1 is MNHEY and CDR2 is SVGAGI. The CDR3 reads CASSYAVGYSYEQYF. CDR3 in DNA: TGTGCCAGCAGTTACGCCGTCGGGTACTCCTACGAGCAGTACTTC.

The rearrangement joins TRBV6-5 to TRBJ1-2; TRBD1 matches 9 bases. The CDR3 is made up of 14 amino acids. The germline V gene encodes CDR1 MNHEY and CDR2 SVGAGI. The junction had 7 bases not matched to a gene; V was cut back by 2 bases and J by 9 bases. CDR3: CASSYPDRGGSYTF. DNA of the CDR3: TGTGCCAGCAGTTACCCGGACAGGGGAGGCAGCTACACCTTC.

This sequence joins TRBV4-1 and TRBJ2-7; 13 nucleotides match TRBD2. CDR1 is MGHRA and CDR2 is YSYEKL in the germline V gene. Losses at the gene ends were 3 bases for V and 3 bases for J; bases not matched to a gene: 5. The CDR3 totals 16 residues. The chain's CDR3 is CASSQGTSGTNYEQYF. The CDR3 bases are TGCGCCAGCAGCCAGGGGACTAGCGGGACTAACTACGAGCAGTACTTC.

The chain carries TRBV5-5 and TRBJ2-5; D perhaps matches TRBD1 (6 bases). V was cut by 4 bases and J by 5 bases, with 9 bases left in between. This CDR3 region has 12 residues. CDR1 SGHKS and CDR2 YYEKEE come from the germline V gene (reference sequence). The DNA for the CDR3 is TGTGCCAGCAGCAACAGGGTTGAGACCCAGTACTTC. This encodes CASSNRVETQYF.

This clone occurred many times. The chain couples TRBV2 to TRBJ2-7; 7 bases map to TRBD1. The CDR3 has 13 residues. Germline loops: CDR1 SNHLY, CDR2 FYNNEI. J was trimmed by 10 bases and V by 3 bases; bases with no gene match: 9. The CDR3 DNA is TGTGCCAGCAGTGAGTTGAAGGGGACAGCCCAGTACTTC. Its protein product is CASSELKGTAQYF.

This clone has a single count. The chain employs TRBV6-5 and TRBJ1-1; D remains unclear. The germline V and J ends were trimmed by 1 base and 5 bases, with 8 bases remaining between them. This CDR3 comprises 13 residues. Per germline, CDR1 MNHEY and CDR2 SVGAGI. CDR3 in DNA: TGTGCCAGCAGTTACTTTAAGGAGACTGAAGCTTTCTTT. Residues: CASSYFKETEAFF.

J is TRBJ1-2 and V is TRBV7-9; tentatively, D is TRBD1 (5 bases). In germline, CDR1 is SEHNR, CDR2 FQNEAQ (reference sequence). V was clipped by 5 bases and J by 8 bases, with 21 bases between them. The CDR3 has 15 residues. The CDR3 reads CASSPYSGAAGGYTF. CDR3 in DNA: TGTGCCAGCAGCCCGTATAGTGGGGCGGCCGGGGGCTACACCTTC.

The CDR3 protein is CASSENGRARFF. The CDR3 nucleotides read TGTGCCAGCAGTGAAAACGGGAGGGCCAGGTTCTTC. The rearrangement links TRBV2 to TRBJ2-1; 8 positions match TRBD2. The CDR3 has 12 residues. Germline V CDR1 and CDR2: SNHLY, FYNNEI. With 2 bases clipped from V and 15 bases from J, the junction kept 6 bases outside the gene matches.

The chain joins TRBV5-1 to TRBJ2-3; 13 nucleotides align to TRBD2. Germline V gene data show CDR1 as SGHRS and CDR2 as YFSETQ. The CDR3 covers 16 residues. V was pared by 4 bases and J by 2 bases, with 4 bases of the junction left unmatched. CDR3 sequence: CASSRGTSGNTDTQYF. The CDR3 nucleotides are TGCGCCAGCAGCCGGGGGACTAGCGGGAACACAGATACGCAGTATTTT. Looking up the rest from reference TRBV5-1 and TRBJ2-3 gives the full variable domain: KAGVTQTPRYLIKTRGQQVTLSCSPISGHRSVSWYQQTPGQGLQFLFEYFSETQRNKGNFPGRFSGRQFSNSRSEMNVSTLELGDSALYLCASSRGTSGNTDTQYFGPGTRLTVL.

This rearrangement joins TRBV6-1 to TRBJ1-1; D uncertain. The CDR3 length is 14 residues. Germline CDR1 and CDR2: MNHNS and SASEGT. With 0 bases removed from V and 5 bases from J, the gap between germline ends came to 10 bases. CDR3 sequence (DNA): TGTGCCAGCAGTGAAGCTCAGGACTGGACTGAAGCTTTCTTT. Amino acids: CASSEAQDWTEAFF.

The chain has TRBV5-1 and TRBJ1-4; 7 nucleotides agree with TRBD1. V was pared by 1 base and J by 3 bases, with 3 bases of the junction left unmatched. The CDR3 loop spans 15 amino acids. CDR1 and CDR2 (germline): SGHRS, YFSETQ. DNA of the CDR3: TGCGCCAGCAGCTTGCGGGGGACAGCTAATGAAAAACTGTTTTTT. It is translated as CASSLRGTANEKLFF.

The CDR3 DNA is TGCGCCAGCAGCTTGATGACAATTGCCTACGAGCAGTACTTC. Translated: CASSLMTIAYEQYF. This rearrangement joins TRBV5-1 to TRBJ2-7; D is uncertain. Trimming cost V 1 base and J 2 bases, with 10 bases left between them. The length of the CDR3 is 14 residues. The germline V gene encodes CDR1 SGHRS and CDR2 YFSETQ.

The chain carries TRBV29-1 and TRBJ2-5, with 7 bases matching TRBD2. The CDR3 covers 14 residues. The ends lost 2 bases at V and 4 bases at J; junction bases unmatched: 7. Germline values: CDR1 SQVTM, CDR2 ANQGSEA. This chain's CDR3 is CSVEYGQRGETQYF. The CDR3 nucleotides are TGCAGCGTTGAATACGGCCAGCGGGGAGAGACCCAGTACTTC. The full variable domain, rest sourced from reference TRBV29-1 and TRBJ2-5, is SAVISQKPSRDICQRGTSLTIQCQVDSQVTMMFWYRQQPGQSLTLIATANQGSEATYESGFVIDKFPISRPNLTFSTLTVSNMSPEDSSIYLCSVEYGQRGETQYFGPGTRLLVL.

Comments on this clone: Other DNA sequences within the sample encode an identical CDR3. The genes are TRBV27 and TRBJ2-7, with 7 bases identical to TRBD1. This CDR3 has 14 amino acids. Trimming removed 6 bases from V and 3 bases from J; junction bases left unmatched: 8. The germline V gene has CDR1 MNHEY and CDR2 SMNVEV (reference sequence). CDR3 nucleotides: TGTGCCAGCAGCTCCACAGGGGTGGTCTACGAGCAGTACTTC. Its translation: CASSSTGVVYEQYF.